This T cell receptor beta chain was documented in a study of control samples from healthy donors and cancer patients. TCRdb's copy holds only in-frame clones and misses some; the assay was immunoSEQ multiplex PCR. Counted here are fewer than 120,000 clones, 88% occurring once; the ten biggest clones make up 3.7%. Sequenced: PBMCs. This TCR derives from a woman between 55 and 75 years old with lung cancer.

The CDR3 loop reads CASSFVDRLNTEAFF. In DNA form, the CDR3 reads TGTGCCAGCAGTTTCGTAGACAGATTGAACACTGAAGCTTTCTTT. J is TRBJ1-1 and V is TRBV6-6; D may be TRBD1 (5 bases). Germline V gene lookup returns CDR1 MNHNY and CDR2 SVGAGI (reference sequence). Trimming took off 4 bases at V and 0 bases at J, with 12 bases between the two ends. The CDR3 has 15 residues.